Presented here are 17 T cell receptor beta chains from one specimen sequenced in a study of T-cell reconstitution after alpha-beta-depleted transplantation in children. It was with unique molecular identifiers that the TCRbeta library was prepared. TCRdb ran MiXCR on the PCR reads and lists one entry per CDR3 protein. The data show around 420,000 distinct CDR3 sequences, with roughly 17% seen just once and just under 30% held by the top ten. Sequencing was performed on PBMCs, mostly from graft donor cells, taken 360 days after TCRalphabeta/CD19-depleted stem cell transplant. Receptor source: a boy in the first two years of life who had a stem cell transplant for Wiskott-Aldrich syndrome, so the T cells may come from the graft donor.

The rearrangement uses TRBV9 and TRBJ2-5; D possibly corresponds to TRBD1 (5 bases). This CDR3 is 15 amino acids long. Trimming stripped 0 bases from V and 2 bases from J, with 11 bases between. Germline loops: CDR1 SGDLS, CDR2 YYNGEE. The CDR3 spells CASSVGRGRQETQYF. CDR3 in DNA: TGTGCCAGCAGCGTAGGAAGGGGCCGGCAAGAGACCCAGTACTTC.

The V and J genes are TRBV7-9 and TRBJ2-5; TRBD2 aligns across 9 bases. Trimming took 3 bases from V and 1 from J; bases not matched to a gene: 6. CDR3 length: 16 amino acids. Looked up from germline, CDR1 is SEHNR and CDR2 is FQNEAQ (reference sequence). The CDR3 DNA sequence: TGTGCCAGCAGCTTCCCGGCGGGAGGGACCCAAGAGACCCAGTACTTC. It codes for CASSFPAGGTQETQYF. Filled out from reference TRBV7-9 and TRBJ2-5, the complete variable domain reads DTGVSQNPRHKITKRGQNVTFRCDPISEHNRLYWYRQTLGQGPEFLTYFQNEAQLEKSRLLSDRFSAERPKGSFSTLEIQRTEQGDSAMYLCASSFPAGGTQETQYFGPGTRLLVL.

This chain links TRBV27 with TRBJ2-2; 10 bases fit TRBD1. CDR3 size: 14 residues. The junction had 2 bases not matched to a gene; V was cut back by 6 bases and J by 4 bases. Looked up from germline, CDR1 is MNHEY and CDR2 is SMNVEV (reference sequence). Written as DNA, the CDR3 is TGTGCCAGCAGAAGACAGGGGGCCACCGGGGAGCTGTTTTTT. Translated, it gives CASRRQGATGELFF.

The genes are TRBV7-9 and TRBJ2-2; D unclear. Germline V gene data show CDR1 as SEHNR and CDR2 as FQNEAQ (reference sequence). The CDR3 extends over 15 amino acids. The V and J ends lost 2 bases and 3 bases respectively, with 10 bases between them. The CDR3 DNA reads TGTGCCAGCAGCTTAAAAGGATACGACACCGGGGAGCTGTTTTTT. It encodes CASSLKGYDTGELFF.

This clonotype was seen a few times. The chain recombines TRBV24-1 with TRBJ2-2, with 9 nucleotides matching TRBD1. Germline CDR1 KGHDR, CDR2 SFDVKD. The CDR3 length is 16 residues. V shed 4 bases and J 3 bases; nucleotides not matched to a gene: 5. The CDR3 sequence: CATSDPGQGHTGELFF. The CDR3 DNA is TGTGCCACCAGTGACCCGGGACAGGGTCACACCGGGGAGCTGTTTTTT.

This clonotype was counted only a few times. The rearrangement links TRBV4-1 to TRBJ2-7; TRBD2 agrees at 9 bases. Germline V CDR1 and CDR2: MGHRA, YSYEKL. V gave up 0 bases and J gave up 3 bases; unmatched junction bases: 3. The length of the CDR3 is 15 residues. This CDR3 reads CASSQDMTSGYEQYF. The CDR3 DNA sequence: TGCGCCAGCAGCCAAGATATGACTAGCGGCTACGAGCAGTACTTC.

This clonotype has a handful of counts. The chain recombines TRBV12-3 or TRBV12-4 with TRBJ2-1; TRBD2 aligns across 10 bases. J gave up 8 bases and V 7 bases, and 8 bases lay outside the gene matches. The CDR3 runs 14 residues. The CDR3 DNA sequence: TGTGCCAGCAAGCGGGGGGGTATAGGAGATGAGCAGTTCTTC. Encoded protein: CASKRGGIGDEQFF.

This clonotype was observed a handful of times. The gene calls are TRBV24-1 and TRBJ2-1; D is ambiguous. The CDR3 length is 16 residues. V was trimmed by 3 bases and J by 6 bases, leaving 17 bases between them. Germline V CDR1 and CDR2: KGHDR, SFDVKD. The CDR3 reads CATSDARVTYGNEQFF. CDR3 sequence (DNA): TGTGCCACCAGTGATGCAAGGGTAACGTATGGCAATGAGCAGTTCTTC.

This clonotype showed up just a few times. The chain links TRBV20-1 to TRBJ2-5; D gene ambiguous. The CDR3 sequence is 13 residues long. Trimming pared 1 base from V and 4 bases from J, leaving 10 bases between. CDR1 is DFQATT and CDR2 is SNEGSKA in the germline V gene (reference sequence). The CDR3 nucleotides read TGCAGTGCTAGAGGATACGTCGGAGAGACCCAGTACTTC. Its translation: CSARGYVGETQYF.

The CDR3 DNA reads as TGCGCCAGCAGCCAAGTAGGGCTAGCGGAAGAGACCCAGTACTTC. Protein product: CASSQVGLAEETQYF. The V gene is TRBV4-3, the J gene TRBJ2-5, with 7 positions matching TRBD2. The germline CDR1 and CDR2 sequences are LGHNA and YSLEER. Germline trimming cut 1 base from V and 3 bases from J; bases unmatched to any gene: 5. The CDR3 contains 15 residues.

This clonotype has more than one count but fewer than ten. The chain is built from TRBV5-1 and TRBJ2-6; D uncertain. The CDR3 sequence is 18 residues long. The germline V gene encodes CDR1 SGHRS and CDR2 YFSETQ. V was cut by 1 base and J by 0 bases, with 14 bases left in between. DNA of the CDR3: TGCGCCAGCAGCTTGAAGGGCAAGCTCCTCTCTGGGGCCAACGTCCTGACTTTC. Encoded protein: CASSLKGKLLSGANVLTF.

This clonotype came up many times. The chain recombines TRBV18 with TRBJ2-3, with a possible D match to TRBD2 (6 bases). V lost 4 bases, J lost 2 bases, and 10 bases lay in between. Looked up from germline, CDR1 is KGHSH and CDR2 is LQKENI. The CDR3 covers 14 residues. The CDR3 DNA reads as TGTGCCAGCTCACAGCGGGTGGACACAGATACGCAGTATTTT. Its translation is CASSQRVDTDTQYF.

This clonotype came up many times. CDR3 sequence: CASSLAGLGNVLTF. In DNA, the CDR3 is TGTGCCAGCAGTTTAGCGGGTTTGGGCAACGTCCTGACTTTC. J is TRBJ2-6 and V is TRBV12-3 or TRBV12-4; no clear D gene. V shed 0 bases and J shed 9 bases, with 9 bases lying between them. The CDR3 runs 14 residues.

The V and J genes are TRBV29-1 and TRBJ2-7; 12 bases agree with TRBD1. Germline V gene lookup returns CDR1 SQVTM and CDR2 ANQGSEA. The CDR3 is 14 residues long. After removal of 4 bases from V and 6 bases from J, the junction contained 7 bases not matched to a gene. The CDR3 region is CSVAPGQGASEQYF. DNA for the CDR3: TGCAGCGTTGCCCCGGGACAGGGGGCCAGCGAGCAGTACTTC.

V gene TRBV20-1 combines with J gene TRBJ2-1, with 9 bases aligning to TRBD1. This CDR3 comprises 14 residues. CDR1 and CDR2 (germline): DFQATT, SNEGSKA (reference sequence). J was trimmed by 6 bases and V by 5 bases; bases with no gene match: 8. The CDR3 is CSASVPDRGNEQFF. CDR3 nucleotides: TGCAGTGCTTCAGTTCCGGACAGGGGCAATGAGCAGTTCTTC.

In this sample, this clonotype turned up a few times. The genes are TRBV13 and TRBJ2-7; D possibly corresponds to TRBD1 (6 bases). Per the germline V gene, CDR1 is PRHDT and CDR2 is FYEKMQ (reference sequence). The CDR3 is made up of 14 amino acids. V was cut by 4 bases and J by 1 base, with 11 bases left in between. CDR3 amino acids: CASSSHGTSYEQYF. The CDR3, as DNA: TGTGCCAGCAGCTCCCATGGGACATCCTACGAGCAGTACTTC.

Written as DNA, the CDR3 is TGTGCCACCAGTGATTGGACAGGGAGTCAGGAGACCCAGTACTTC. It translates to CATSDWTGSQETQYF. This chain uses TRBV24-1 with TRBJ2-5; 8 nucleotides match TRBD1. This CDR3 comprises 15 residues. Germline CDR1 is KGHDR and CDR2 is SFDVKD. V trimming: 2 bases; J trimming: 5 bases; junction bases outside the gene matches: 6.